Detailed here is one T cell receptor (beta chain). Calling Graves' hyperthyroidism stable meant ophthalmopathy did not progress within 18 months. This sample stems from a study of T cells in Graves' hyperthyroidism and ophthalmopathy. Turning to the study itself: Specimen type is peripheral blood, collected at initial diagnosis prior to any treatment.

From RNA transcripts, TCR beta CDR3 regions were amplified. HTBI primers were used for first-round RT-PCR of the TCR CDR3. TCRdb passed the multiplex PCR reads through MiXCR, listing each CDR3 protein once. The sample holds under 350,000 distinct CDR3 sequences; about 21% are singletons and the top ten take over 40%. The material sequenced was blood. This receptor was obtained from a woman aged 45 to 65 with Graves' hyperthyroidism.

The CDR3 spells CASSILRAGGNQPQHF. The CDR3 coding sequence is TGTGCCAGTAGTATTTTGAGGGCGGGGGGCAATCAGCCCCAGCATTTT. V is TRBV19 and J is TRBJ1-5, with a tentative D call TRBD1 (5 bases). The CDR3 is 16 amino acids. Germline V CDR1 and CDR2: LNHDA, SQIVND (reference sequence). Trimming shortened V by 3 bases and J by 2 bases, and 14 bases separated the two germline ends. Full variable domain (missing parts from reference TRBV19 and TRBJ1-5): DGGITQSPKYLFRKEGQNVTLSCEQNLNHDAMYWYRQDPGQGLRLIYYSQIVNDFQKGDIAEGYSVSREKKESFPLTVTSAQKNPTAFYLCASSILRAGGNQPQHFGDGTRLSIL.